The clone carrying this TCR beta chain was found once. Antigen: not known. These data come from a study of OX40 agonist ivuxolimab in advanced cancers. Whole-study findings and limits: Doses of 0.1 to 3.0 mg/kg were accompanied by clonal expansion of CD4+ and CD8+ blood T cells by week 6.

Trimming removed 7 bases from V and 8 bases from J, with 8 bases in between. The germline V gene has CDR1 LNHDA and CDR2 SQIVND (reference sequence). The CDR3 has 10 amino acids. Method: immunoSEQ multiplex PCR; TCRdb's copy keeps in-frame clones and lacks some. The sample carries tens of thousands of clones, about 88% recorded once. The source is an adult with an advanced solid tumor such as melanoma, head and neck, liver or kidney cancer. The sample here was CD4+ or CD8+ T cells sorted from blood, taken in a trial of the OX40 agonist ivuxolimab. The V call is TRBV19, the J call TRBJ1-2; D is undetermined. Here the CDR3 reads CASNGGGYTF. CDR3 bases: TGTGCCAGTAACGGAGGCGGCTACACCTTC.